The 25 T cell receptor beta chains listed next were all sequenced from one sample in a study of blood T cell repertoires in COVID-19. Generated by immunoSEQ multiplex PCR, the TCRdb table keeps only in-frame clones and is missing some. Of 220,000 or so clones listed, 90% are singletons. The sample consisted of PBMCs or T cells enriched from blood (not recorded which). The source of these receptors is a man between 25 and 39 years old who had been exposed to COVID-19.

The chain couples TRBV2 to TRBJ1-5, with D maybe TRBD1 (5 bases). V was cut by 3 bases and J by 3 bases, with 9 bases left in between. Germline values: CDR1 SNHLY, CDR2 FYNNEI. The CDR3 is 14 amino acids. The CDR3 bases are TGTGCCAGCAGTGATAGGACACTCAATCAGCCCCAGCATTTT. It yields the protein CASSDRTLNQPQHF.

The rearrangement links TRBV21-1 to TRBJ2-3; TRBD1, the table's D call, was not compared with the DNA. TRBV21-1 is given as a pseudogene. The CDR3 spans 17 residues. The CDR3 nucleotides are TGTGCCAGCAGCAAACAGCAAAACGGACAGGGGACAGATACGCAGTATTTT. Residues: CASSKQQNGQGTDTQYF.

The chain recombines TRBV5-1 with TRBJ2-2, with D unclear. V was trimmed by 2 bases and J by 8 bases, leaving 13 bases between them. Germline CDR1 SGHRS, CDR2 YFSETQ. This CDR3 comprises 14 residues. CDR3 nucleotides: TGCGCCAGCAGCTTTGCGCAGGCCTGGGGGGAGCTGTTTTTT. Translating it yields CASSFAQAWGELFF.

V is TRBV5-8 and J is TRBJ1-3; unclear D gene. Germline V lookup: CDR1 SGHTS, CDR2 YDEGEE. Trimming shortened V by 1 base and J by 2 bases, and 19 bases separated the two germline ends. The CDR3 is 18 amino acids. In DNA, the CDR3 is TGTGCCAGCAGCTTGTATAACGGACGGCGGGAAACTGGAAACACCATATATTTT. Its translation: CASSLYNGRRETGNTIYF.

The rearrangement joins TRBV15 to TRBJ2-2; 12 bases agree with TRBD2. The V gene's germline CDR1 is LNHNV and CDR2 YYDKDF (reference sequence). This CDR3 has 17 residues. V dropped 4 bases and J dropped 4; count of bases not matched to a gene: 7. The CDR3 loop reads CATSTRLAGEVTGELFF. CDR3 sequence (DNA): TGTGCCACCAGCACCCGACTAGCGGGGGAGGTCACCGGGGAGCTGTTTTTT. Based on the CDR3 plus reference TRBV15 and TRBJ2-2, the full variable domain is DAMVIQNPRYQVTQFGKPVTLSCSQTLNHNVMYWYQQKSSQAPKLLFHYYDKDFNNEADTPDNFQSRRPNTSFCFLDIRSPGLGDTAMYLCATSTRLAGEVTGELFFGEGSRLTVL.

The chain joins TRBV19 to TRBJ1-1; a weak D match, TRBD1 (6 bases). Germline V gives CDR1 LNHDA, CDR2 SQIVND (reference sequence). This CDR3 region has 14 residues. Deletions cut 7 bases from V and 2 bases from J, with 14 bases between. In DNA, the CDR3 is TGTGCCAGTACCACTCAGGGGTTAAACACTGAAGCTTTCTTT. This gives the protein CASTTQGLNTEAFF.

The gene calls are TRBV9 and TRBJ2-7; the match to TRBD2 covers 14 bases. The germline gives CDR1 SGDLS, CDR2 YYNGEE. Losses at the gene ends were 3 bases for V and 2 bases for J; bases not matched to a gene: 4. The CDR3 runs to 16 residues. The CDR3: CASSAGLAGGTYEQYF. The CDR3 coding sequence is TGTGCCAGCAGCGCAGGACTAGCGGGAGGAACCTACGAGCAGTACTTC.

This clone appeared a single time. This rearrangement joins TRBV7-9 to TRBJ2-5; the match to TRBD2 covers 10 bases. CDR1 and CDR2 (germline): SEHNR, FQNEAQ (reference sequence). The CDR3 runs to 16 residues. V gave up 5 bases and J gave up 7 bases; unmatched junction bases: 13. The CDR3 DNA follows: TGTGCCAGCAGCACAAGCGGGGGGGCCATCGTATGGACCCAGTACTTC. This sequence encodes CASSTSGGAIVWTQYF.

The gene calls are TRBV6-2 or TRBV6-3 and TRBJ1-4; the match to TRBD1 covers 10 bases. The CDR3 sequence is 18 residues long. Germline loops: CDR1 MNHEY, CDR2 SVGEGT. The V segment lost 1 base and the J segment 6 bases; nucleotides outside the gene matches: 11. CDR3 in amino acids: CASSYFDRGRFHDEKLFF. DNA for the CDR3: TGTGCCAGCAGTTACTTCGACAGGGGGCGATTCCATGATGAAAAACTGTTTTTT.

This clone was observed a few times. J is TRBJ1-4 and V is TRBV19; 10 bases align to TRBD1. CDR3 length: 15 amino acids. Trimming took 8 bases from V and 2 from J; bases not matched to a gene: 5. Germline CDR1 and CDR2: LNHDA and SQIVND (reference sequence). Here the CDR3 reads CASWDRGGTNEKLFF. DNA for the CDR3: TGTGCCAGTTGGGACAGGGGAGGCACTAATGAAAAACTGTTTTTT.

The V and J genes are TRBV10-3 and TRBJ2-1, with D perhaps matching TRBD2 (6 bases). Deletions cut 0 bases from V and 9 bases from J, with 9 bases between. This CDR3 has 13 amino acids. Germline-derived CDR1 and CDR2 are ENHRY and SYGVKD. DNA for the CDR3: TGTGCCATCAGTGAGTCGGGGGGAGGTGAGCAGTTCTTC. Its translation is CAISESGGGEQFF.

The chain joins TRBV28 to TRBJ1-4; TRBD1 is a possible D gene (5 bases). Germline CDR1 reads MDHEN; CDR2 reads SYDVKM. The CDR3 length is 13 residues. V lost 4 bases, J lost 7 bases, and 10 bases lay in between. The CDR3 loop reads CASSSLTAEKLFF. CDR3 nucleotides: TGTGCCAGCAGTTCTCTGACAGCTGAAAAACTGTTTTTT. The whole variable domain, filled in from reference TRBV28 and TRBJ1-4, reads DVKVTQSSRYLVKRTGEKVFLECVQDMDHENMFWYRQDPGLGLRLIYFSYDVKMKEKGDIPEGYSVSREKKERFSLILESASTNQTSMYLCASSSLTAEKLFFGSGTQLSVL.

CDR3 DNA: TGTGCCAGCAGACCTACCGGGAGTTCTGGAAACACCATATATTTT. Translating it yields CASRPTGSSGNTIYF. This rearrangement joins TRBV6-5 to TRBJ1-3; no firm D call. Per germline, CDR1 MNHEY and CDR2 SVGAGI. The CDR3 loop spans 15 amino acids. Between the trimmed V and J ends, which lost 6 bases and 1 base, there was a span of 13 bases.

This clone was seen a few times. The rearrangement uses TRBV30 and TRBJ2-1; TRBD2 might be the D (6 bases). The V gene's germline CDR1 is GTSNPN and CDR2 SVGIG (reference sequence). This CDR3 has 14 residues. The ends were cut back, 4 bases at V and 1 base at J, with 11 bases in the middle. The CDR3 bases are TGTGCCTGGATTCAGGGACTTTCCTACAATGAGCAGTTCTTC. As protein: CAWIQGLSYNEQFF.

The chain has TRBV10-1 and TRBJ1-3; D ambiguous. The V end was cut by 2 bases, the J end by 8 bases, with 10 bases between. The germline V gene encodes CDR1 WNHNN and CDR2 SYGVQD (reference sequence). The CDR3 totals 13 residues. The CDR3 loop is CASSEGRLDTIYF. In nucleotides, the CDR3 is TGCGCCAGCAGTGAGGGCAGGTTGGACACCATATATTTT.

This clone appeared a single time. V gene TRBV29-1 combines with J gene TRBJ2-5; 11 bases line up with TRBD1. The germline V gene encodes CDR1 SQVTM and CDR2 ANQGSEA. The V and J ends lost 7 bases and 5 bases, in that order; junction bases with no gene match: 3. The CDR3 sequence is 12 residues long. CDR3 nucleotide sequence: TGCAGCGGCGGACAGGGGGCGGAGACCCAGTACTTC. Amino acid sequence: CSGGQGAETQYF.

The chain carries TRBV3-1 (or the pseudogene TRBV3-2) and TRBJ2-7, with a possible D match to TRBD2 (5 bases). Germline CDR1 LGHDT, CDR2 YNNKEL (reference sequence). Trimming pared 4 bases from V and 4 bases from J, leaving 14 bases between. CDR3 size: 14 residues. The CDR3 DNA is TGTGCCAGCAGCCCGGTGGCGGGTCCGTACGAGCAGTACTTC. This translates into CASSPVAGPYEQYF.

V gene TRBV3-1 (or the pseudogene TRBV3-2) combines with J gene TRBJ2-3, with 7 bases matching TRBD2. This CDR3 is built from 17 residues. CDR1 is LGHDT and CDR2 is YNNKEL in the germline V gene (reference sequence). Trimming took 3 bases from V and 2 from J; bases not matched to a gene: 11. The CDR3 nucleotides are TGTGCCAGCAGCCACCCGGGGGGACGTGGCCCCACAGATACGCAGTATTTT. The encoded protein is CASSHPGGRGPTDTQYF.

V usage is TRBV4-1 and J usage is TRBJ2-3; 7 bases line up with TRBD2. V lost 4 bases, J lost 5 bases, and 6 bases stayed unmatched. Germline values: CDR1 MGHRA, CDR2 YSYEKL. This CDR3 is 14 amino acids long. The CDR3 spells CASSPSGLQDTQYF. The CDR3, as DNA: TGCGCCAGCAGCCCTAGCGGTTTACAAGATACGCAGTATTTT.

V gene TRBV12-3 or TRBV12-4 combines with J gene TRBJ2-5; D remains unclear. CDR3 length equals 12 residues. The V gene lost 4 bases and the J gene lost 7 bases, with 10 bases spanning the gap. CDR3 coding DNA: TGTGCCAGCAGTTCCTACCTTGGGACCCAGTACTTC. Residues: CASSSYLGTQYF.

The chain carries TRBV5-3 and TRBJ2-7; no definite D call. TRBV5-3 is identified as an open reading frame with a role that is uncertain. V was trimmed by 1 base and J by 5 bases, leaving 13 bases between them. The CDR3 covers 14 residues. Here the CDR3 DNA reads TGTGCCAGAAGCTTGTCCGGCGGAAGGAACGAGCAGTACTTC. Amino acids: CARSLSGGRNEQYF.

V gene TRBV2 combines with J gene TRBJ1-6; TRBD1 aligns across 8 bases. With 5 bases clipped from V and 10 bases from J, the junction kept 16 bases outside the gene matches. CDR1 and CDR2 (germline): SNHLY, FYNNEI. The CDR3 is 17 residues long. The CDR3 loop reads CASSSGQGEVYGSPLHF. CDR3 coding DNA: TGTGCCAGCAGTTCCGGACAGGGAGAGGTTTATGGGTCACCCCTCCACTTT.

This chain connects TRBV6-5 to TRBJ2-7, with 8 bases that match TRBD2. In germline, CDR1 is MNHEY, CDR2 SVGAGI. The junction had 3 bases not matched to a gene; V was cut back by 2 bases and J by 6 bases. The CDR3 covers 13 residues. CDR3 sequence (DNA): TGTGCCAGCAGTTACCGGGGGGGGTTCGAGCAGTACTTC. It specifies CASSYRGGFEQYF.

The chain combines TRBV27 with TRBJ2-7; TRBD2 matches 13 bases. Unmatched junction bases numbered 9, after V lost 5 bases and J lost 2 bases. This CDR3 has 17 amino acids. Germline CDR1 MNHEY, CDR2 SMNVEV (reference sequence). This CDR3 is CASSPRTSGGSTYEQYF. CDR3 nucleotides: TGTGCCAGCAGTCCGAGGACTAGCGGGGGCTCCACCTACGAGCAGTACTTC.

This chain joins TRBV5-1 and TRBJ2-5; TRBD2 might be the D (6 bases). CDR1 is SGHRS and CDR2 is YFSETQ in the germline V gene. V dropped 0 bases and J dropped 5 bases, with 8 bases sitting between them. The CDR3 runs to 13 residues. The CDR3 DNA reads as TGCGCCAGCAGCTTGGAGCTAGCGGAGACCCAGTACTTC. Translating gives CASSLELAETQYF. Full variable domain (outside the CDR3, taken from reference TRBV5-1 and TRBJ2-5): KAGVTQTPRYLIKTRGQQVTLSCSPISGHRSVSWYQQTPGQGLQFLFEYFSETQRNKGNFPGRFSGRQFSNSRSEMNVSTLELGDSALYLCASSLELAETQYFGPGTRLLVL.